These 8 T cell receptor beta chains came from one sample sequenced in a study of CXCR3-negative and CXCR3-positive naive CD8 T cells. TRB cDNA libraries were made by UMI-labeled 5' RACE. TCRdb re-called the 5' RACE reads and catalogs CDR3 proteins one per entry, DNA excluded. The table gives fewer than 95,000 distinct CDR3 sequences; the top ten clones make up 1.1% of it. The specimen was naive CXCR3- CD8+ T cells from blood. The subset was: CD45RO-CCR7+CD27+CD95- naive CD8+ T cells lacking CXCR3 (TNR3-). The receptors derive from a human donor in good health. Some clones in this sample may be carry-over from other donors' samples.

The chain recombines TRBV6-5 with TRBJ2-1; TCRdb reports TRBD2, a call that lacks DNA to check it against. The CDR3 loop spans 16 amino acids. Germline V gives CDR1 MNHEY, CDR2 SVGAGI. The chain's CDR3 is CASTSGGAYTYTEQFF.

V gene TRBV27 combines with J gene TRBJ2-1. This CDR3 is built from 12 residues. CDR1 is MNHEY and CDR2 is SMNVEV in the germline V gene (reference sequence). This chain's CDR3 is CASSLVDHEQFF.

This chain connects TRBV5-1 to TRBJ2-7; TCRdb's assignment of TRBD1 cannot be checked, as there is no DNA. CDR1 and CDR2 (germline): SGHRS, YFSETQ. The CDR3 runs 14 residues. CDR3: CASSPGDSSYEQYF.

The rearrangement joins TRBV7-9 to TRBJ1-4; the D call from TCRdb, TRBD1, cannot be confirmed without DNA. Germline CDR1 and CDR2: SEHNR and FQNEAQ (reference sequence). The length of the CDR3 is 15 residues. The CDR3 sequence: CASSSVGQSNEKLFF.

The CDR3 protein is CSVVGDRVLEQYF. The V gene is TRBV29-1, the J gene TRBJ2-7; TCRdb gives TRBD1 as the D gene, but with no DNA this cannot be confirmed. The CDR3 length is 13 residues. Germline V gene sequence: CDR1 SQVTM, CDR2 ANQGSEA.

The gene calls are TRBV20-1 and TRBJ2-7; without DNA, the TCRdb call of TRBD1 cannot be checked. Germline loops: CDR1 DFQATT, CDR2 SNEGSKA (reference sequence). The CDR3 has 13 amino acids. CDR3 sequence reads: CSAIGDRVYEQYF.

CDR3 region: CSVGGGVGWTYGYTF. V is TRBV29-1 and J is TRBJ1-2; the D gene TCRdb calls, TRBD1, cannot be checked with no DNA. This CDR3 contains 15 residues. Germline V CDR1 and CDR2: SQVTM, ANQGSEA.

CDR3 protein: CASSLILGNEQFF. The rearrangement joins TRBV5-4 to TRBJ2-1. Looked up from germline, CDR1 is SGHNT and CDR2 is YYREEE (reference sequence). This CDR3 spans 13 amino acids. Combining the CDR3 with reference TRBV5-4 and TRBJ2-1 gives the whole variable domain ETGVTQSPTHLIKTRGQQVTLRCSSQSGHNTVSWYQQALGQGPQFIFQYYREEENGRGNFPPRFSGLQFPNYSSELNVNALELDDSALYLCASSLILGNEQFFGPGTRLTVL.